Listed below are T cell receptor beta chains from one sample, sequenced in a study of CD8+ T cells in alopecia areata. Libraries were prepared by immunoSEQ multiplex PCR; TCRdb keeps only in-frame clonotypes and omits some of them. This sample has around 250,000 clones; roughly two thirds occur once, and the top ten carry around 1.2%. The sequencing used CD4+ T cells sorted from blood, collected at week 0. The receptor source for this set is a human donor with alopecia areata. The CDR3 runs from the conserved cysteine through the conserved F or W.

CDR3: CASSLTGTDTQYF
V: TRBV5-1
J: TRBJ2-3

CDR3: CAWSVGQGASEQYF
V: TRBV30
J: TRBJ2-7

CDR3: CAWSIKGLYEQYF
V: TRBV30
J: TRBJ2-7

CDR3: CASSDRTGVNYGYTF
V: TRBV25-1
J: TRBJ1-2

CDR3: CASCPQAEEQYF
V: TRBV5-6
J: TRBJ2-7

CDR3: CASSQERAGITTQYF
V: TRBV4-3
J: TRBJ2-3

CDR3: CASSLGRNTEAFF
V: TRBV27
J: TRBJ1-1

CDR3: CASSLGPTITGEQYF
V: TRBV13
J: TRBJ2-7

CDR3: CASSQVGGINTDTQYF
V: TRBV4-2
J: TRBJ2-3

CDR3: CAWMQGNNEQFF
V: TRBV30
J: TRBJ2-1

CDR3: CASSEVNTGELFF
V: TRBV6-4
J: TRBJ2-2

CDR3: CASSSRTGSYLYGYTF
V: TRBV7-2
J: TRBJ1-2

CDR3: CAWSNPGTGDSPLHF
V: TRBV30
J: TRBJ1-6

CDR3: CASSSTTYEQYF
V: TRBV5-6
J: TRBJ2-7